This TCR beta chain was captured in a study of siplizumab effects on memory and regulatory T cells. To note about this clone: Its antigen is not identified.

Germline CDR1 and CDR2: MNHNS and SASEGT. This CDR3 is built from 14 residues. The V and J ends lost 1 base and 6 bases, in that order; junction bases with no gene match: 4. Study-wide results and caveats: Naive T cells were seemingly more diverse than memory cells, and major contributions to the alloresponse seemed to be made by them.

Method: immunoSEQ multiplex PCR; TCRdb's copy keeps in-frame clones and lacks some. Here the sample spans over 90,000 clones, roughly 92% being singletons. This sequence was found in a human donor in good health. The chain is built from TRBV6-1 and TRBJ2-7; 9 bases agree with TRBD1. Sequencing used CD4+ T cells sorted from blood. CDR3 loop: CASSEVLDRGEQYF. Here the CDR3 DNA reads TGTGCCAGCAGTGAAGTATTGGACAGGGGCGAGCAGTACTTC.